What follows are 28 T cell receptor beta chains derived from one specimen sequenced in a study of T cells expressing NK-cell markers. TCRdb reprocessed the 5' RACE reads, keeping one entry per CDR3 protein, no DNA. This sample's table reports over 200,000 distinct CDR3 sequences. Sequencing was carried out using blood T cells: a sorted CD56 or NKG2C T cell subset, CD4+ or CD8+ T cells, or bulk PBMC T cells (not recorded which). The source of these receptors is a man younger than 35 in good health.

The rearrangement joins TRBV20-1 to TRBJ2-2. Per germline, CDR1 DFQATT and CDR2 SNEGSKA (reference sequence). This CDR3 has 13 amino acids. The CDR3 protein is CSASTGVSGELFF.

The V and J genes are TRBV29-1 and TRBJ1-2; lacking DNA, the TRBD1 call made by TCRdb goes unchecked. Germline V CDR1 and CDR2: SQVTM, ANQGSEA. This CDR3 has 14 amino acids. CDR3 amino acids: CSVEAVSGGYGYTF. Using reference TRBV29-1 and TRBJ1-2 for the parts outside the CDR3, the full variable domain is SAVISQKPSRDICQRGTSLTIQCQVDSQVTMMFWYRQQPGQSLTLIATANQGSEATYESGFVIDKFPISRPNLTFSTLTVSNMSPEDSSIYLCSVEAVSGGYGYTFGSGTRLTVV.

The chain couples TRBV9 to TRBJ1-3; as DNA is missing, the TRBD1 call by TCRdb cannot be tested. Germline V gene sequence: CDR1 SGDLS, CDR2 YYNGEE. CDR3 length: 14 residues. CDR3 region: CASSEGGIGNTIYF.

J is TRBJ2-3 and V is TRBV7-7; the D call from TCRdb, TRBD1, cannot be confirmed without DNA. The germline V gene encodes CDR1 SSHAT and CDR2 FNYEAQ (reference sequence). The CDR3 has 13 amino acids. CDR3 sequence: CASSPGRGSTQYF.

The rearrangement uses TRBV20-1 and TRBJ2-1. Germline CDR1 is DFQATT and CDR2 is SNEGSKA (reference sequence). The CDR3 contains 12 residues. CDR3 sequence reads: CSASPVHNEQFF.

The CDR3 is CASRPAGSFGSGANVLTF. The genes are TRBV12-3 or TRBV12-4 and TRBJ2-6; TCRdb's D call, TRBD1, is unchecked because there is no DNA. The CDR3 runs 18 residues.

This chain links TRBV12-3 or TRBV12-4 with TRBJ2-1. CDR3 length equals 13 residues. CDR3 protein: CASRPSAANEQFF.

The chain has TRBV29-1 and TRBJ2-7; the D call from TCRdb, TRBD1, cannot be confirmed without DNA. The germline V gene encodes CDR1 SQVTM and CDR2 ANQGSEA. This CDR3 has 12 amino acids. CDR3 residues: CSVLDRFREQYF.

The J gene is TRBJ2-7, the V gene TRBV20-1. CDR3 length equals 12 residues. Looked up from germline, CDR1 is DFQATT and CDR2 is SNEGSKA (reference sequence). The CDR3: CSARWSRGEQYF.

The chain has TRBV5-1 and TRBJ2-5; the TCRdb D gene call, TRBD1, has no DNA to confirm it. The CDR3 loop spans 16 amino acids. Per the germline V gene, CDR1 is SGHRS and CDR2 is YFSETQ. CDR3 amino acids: CASSLAQVGIQETQYF.

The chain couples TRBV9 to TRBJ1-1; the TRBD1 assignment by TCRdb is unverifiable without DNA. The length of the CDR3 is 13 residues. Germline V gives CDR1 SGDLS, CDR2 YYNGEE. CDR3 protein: CASSSTTGAEAFF. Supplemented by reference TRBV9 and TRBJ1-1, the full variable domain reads DSGVTQTPKHLITATGQRVTLRCSPRSGDLSVYWYQQSLDQGLQFLIQYYNGEERAKGNILERFSAQQFPDLHSELNLSSLELGDSALYFCASSSTTGAEAFFGQGTRLTVV.

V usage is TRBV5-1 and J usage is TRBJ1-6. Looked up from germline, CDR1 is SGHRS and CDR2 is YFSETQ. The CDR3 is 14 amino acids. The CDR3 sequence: CASSLGTVNSPLHF.

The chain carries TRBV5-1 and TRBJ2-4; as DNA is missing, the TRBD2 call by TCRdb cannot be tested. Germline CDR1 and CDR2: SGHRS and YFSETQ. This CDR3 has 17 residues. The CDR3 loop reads CASSTRLAGERRNIQYF.

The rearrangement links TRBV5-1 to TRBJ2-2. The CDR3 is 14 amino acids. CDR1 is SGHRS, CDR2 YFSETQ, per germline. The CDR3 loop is CASSLSSLPGELFF.

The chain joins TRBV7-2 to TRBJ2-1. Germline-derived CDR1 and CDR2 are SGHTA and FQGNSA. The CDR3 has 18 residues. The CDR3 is CASSLGTQAGSSYNEQFF.

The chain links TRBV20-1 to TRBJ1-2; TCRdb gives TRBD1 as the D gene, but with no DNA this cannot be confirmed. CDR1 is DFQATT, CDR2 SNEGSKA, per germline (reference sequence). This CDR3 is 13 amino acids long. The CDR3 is CSASDSLNYGYTF.

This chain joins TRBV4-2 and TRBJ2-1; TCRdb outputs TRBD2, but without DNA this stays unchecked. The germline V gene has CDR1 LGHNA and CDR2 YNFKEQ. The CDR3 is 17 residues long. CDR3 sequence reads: CASSQGSGLAGHNEQFF.

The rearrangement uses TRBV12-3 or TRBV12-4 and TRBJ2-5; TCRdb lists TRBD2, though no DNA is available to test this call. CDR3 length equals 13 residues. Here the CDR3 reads CASTRGPVGTQYF.

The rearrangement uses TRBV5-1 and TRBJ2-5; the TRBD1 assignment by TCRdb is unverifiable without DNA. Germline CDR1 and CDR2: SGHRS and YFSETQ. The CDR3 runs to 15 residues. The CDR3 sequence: CASSEAQGVGETQYF.

CDR3 region: CASSQAHQTSGSSYNEQFF. V is TRBV4-1 and J is TRBJ2-1; TCRdb's D call of TRBD2 is untestable without DNA. CDR1 and CDR2 from the germline V gene are MGHRA and YSYEKL. The CDR3 consists of 19 residues.

CDR3 sequence reads: CASSYSSWGLTDTQYF. V is TRBV6-5 and J is TRBJ2-3; TCRdb proposes TRBD1, but this gene call is untestable without DNA. Looked up from germline, CDR1 is MNHEY and CDR2 is SVGAGI. CDR3 length: 16 amino acids.

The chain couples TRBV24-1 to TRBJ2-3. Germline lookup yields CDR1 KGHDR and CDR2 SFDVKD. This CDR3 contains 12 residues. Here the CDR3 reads CATSGETDTQYF.

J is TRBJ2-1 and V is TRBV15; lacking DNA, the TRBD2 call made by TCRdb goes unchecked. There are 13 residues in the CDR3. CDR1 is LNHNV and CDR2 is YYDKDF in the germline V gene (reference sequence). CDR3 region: CATLSTSGNEQFF. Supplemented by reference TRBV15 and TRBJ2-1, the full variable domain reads DAMVIQNPRYQVTQFGKPVTLSCSQTLNHNVMYWYQQKSSQAPKLLFHYYDKDFNNEADTPDNFQSRRPNTSFCFLDIRSPGLGDTAMYLCATLSTSGNEQFFGPGTRLTVL.

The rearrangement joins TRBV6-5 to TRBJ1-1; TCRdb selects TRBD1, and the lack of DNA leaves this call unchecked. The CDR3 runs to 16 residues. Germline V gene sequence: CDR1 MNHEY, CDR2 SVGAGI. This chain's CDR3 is CASSYSTGGVATEAFF.

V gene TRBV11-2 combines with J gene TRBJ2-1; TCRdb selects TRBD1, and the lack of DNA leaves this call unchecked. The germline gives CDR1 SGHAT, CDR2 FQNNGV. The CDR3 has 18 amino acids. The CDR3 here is CASSSTRGDRGRWNEQFF.

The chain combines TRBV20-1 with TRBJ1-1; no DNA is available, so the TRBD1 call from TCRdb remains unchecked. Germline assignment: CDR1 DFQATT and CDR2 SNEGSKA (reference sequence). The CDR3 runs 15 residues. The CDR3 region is CSARVPEQGKTEAFF.

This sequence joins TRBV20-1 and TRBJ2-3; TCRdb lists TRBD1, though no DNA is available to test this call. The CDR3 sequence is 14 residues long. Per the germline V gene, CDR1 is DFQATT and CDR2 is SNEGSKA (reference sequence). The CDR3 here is CSAETPNPTDTQYF.

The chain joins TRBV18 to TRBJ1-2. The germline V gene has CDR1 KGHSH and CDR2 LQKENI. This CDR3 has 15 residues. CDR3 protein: CASSPDSLFGRGYTF.